The next 21 T cell receptor beta chains were all read from a single sample in a study of blood T cell repertoires in COVID-19. Sequencing was performed with immunoSEQ multiplex PCR; in TCRdb, only in-frame clones are kept and a portion is missing. The table shows some 39,000 clones, with 80% to 90% occurring only once. The sequencing input was peripheral blood. All receptors come from a man in his forties with active COVID-19.

The table lists this clone with a count of one. The chain joins TRBV28 to TRBJ1-2, with TRBD1 matching over 7 bases. The V segment lost 10 bases and the J segment 1 base; nucleotides outside the gene matches: 9. The CDR3 is made up of 14 amino acids. Germline loops: CDR1 MDHEN, CDR2 SYDVKM. CDR3 protein: CATLSGTVNYGYTF. DNA for the CDR3: TGTGCCACCCTCTCTGGGACAGTTAACTATGGCTACACCTTC.

The chain links TRBV10-2 to TRBJ2-5; no definite D call. This CDR3 spans 18 amino acids. Trimming took off 0 bases at V and 2 bases at J, with 19 bases between the two ends. Germline V gives CDR1 WSHSY, CDR2 SAAADI. The CDR3 bases are TGCGCCAGCAGTGAGTCGAATGGCTTTTTCCTTCCTCAAGAGACCCAGTACTTC. This encodes CASSESNGFFLPQETQYF.

This clone was recorded once. This chain links TRBV7-6 with TRBJ2-7; 7 bases match TRBD1. The V and J ends lost 2 bases and 3 bases, in that order; junction bases with no gene match: 7. The CDR3 sequence is 15 residues long. The V gene's germline CDR1 is SGHVS and CDR2 FNYEAQ. The CDR3 coding sequence is TGTGCCAGCAGCTTATTGACAGGGCACAACTACGAGCAGTACTTC. Its protein product is CASSLLTGHNYEQYF.

V is TRBV11-2 and J is TRBJ2-1; TRBD2 aligns across 7 bases. The V gene end was trimmed by 5 bases and the J gene end by 3 bases; junction bases not matched to a gene: 4. The germline V gene encodes CDR1 SGHAT and CDR2 FQNNGV. CDR3 size: 14 residues. CDR3 sequence: CASSPLAIYNEQFF. The CDR3 DNA is TGTGCCAGCAGCCCACTAGCGATCTACAATGAGCAGTTCTTC.

The J gene is TRBJ2-7, the V gene TRBV7-8, with TRBD2 matching over 13 bases. The length of the CDR3 is 16 residues. Germline V gives CDR1 SGHVS, CDR2 FQNEAQ. The V segment lost 7 bases and the J segment 3 bases; nucleotides outside the gene matches: 9. Written as DNA, the CDR3 is TGTGCCAGCACGGATCAGGGACTAGCGGGGATCTACGAGCAGTACTTC. It encodes CASTDQGLAGIYEQYF.

CDR3 amino acids: CASSLNGGRGTEAFF. For the CDR3, the DNA is TGTGCCAGCAGTTTAAACGGCGGACGGGGCACTGAAGCTTTCTTT. J is TRBJ1-1 and V is TRBV28; D gene uncertain. V was clipped by 2 bases and J by 4 bases, with 14 bases between them. Germline V gene sequence: CDR1 MDHEN, CDR2 SYDVKM. This CDR3 contains 15 residues.

The chain uses TRBV6-5 and TRBJ2-7, with 7 bases identical to TRBD2. Germline-derived CDR1 and CDR2 are MNHEY and SVGAGI. The CDR3 is made up of 14 amino acids. V lost 6 bases, J lost 6 bases, and 11 bases stayed unmatched. The CDR3 DNA is TGTGCCAGCAGCTTCTGGAAGCGGGACGCCGAGCAGTACTTC. It is translated as CASSFWKRDAEQYF.

The rearrangement joins TRBV28 to TRBJ2-7, with TRBD2 identical over 11 bases. Germline V gene sequence: CDR1 MDHEN, CDR2 SYDVKM. The trim removed 4 bases at V and 9 bases at J, leaving 8 bases unmatched. This CDR3 has 14 amino acids. CDR3 residues: CASSYTSGRRGQYF. CDR3 sequence (DNA): TGTGCCAGCAGTTATACTAGCGGGAGAAGAGGGCAGTACTTC.

V is TRBV7-6 and J is TRBJ2-3; 9 bases map to TRBD2. V dropped 3 bases and J dropped 4; count of bases not matched to a gene: 8. Germline CDR1 SGHVS, CDR2 FNYEAQ. This CDR3 has 16 residues. The CDR3 DNA reads as TGTGCCAGCAGCTTGGAAGCGGGAGGCCTCTCAGATACGCAGTATTTT. Translated: CASSLEAGGLSDTQYF.

The chain employs TRBV5-1 and TRBJ2-7; 9 positions match TRBD1. V lost 5 bases and J lost 2; bases outside the gene matches: 8. Germline CDR1 SGHRS, CDR2 YFSETQ. The CDR3 has 15 amino acids. CDR3 DNA sequence: TGCGCCAGCAGTTCTCCGGGACAGGGCACCTACGAGCAGTACTTC. It encodes CASSSPGQGTYEQYF.

V and J are TRBV11-2 and TRBJ2-5; D is uncertain. Germline V lookup: CDR1 SGHAT, CDR2 FQNNGV. This CDR3 is built from 11 residues. Trimming left V 4 bases short and J 5 bases short, with 5 bases between. CDR3 sequence reads: CASSSQETQYF. The CDR3 bases are TGTGCCAGCAGCTCTCAGGAGACCCAGTACTTC.

CDR3 nucleotide sequence: TGCGCCAGCACTGGGACTAGCGGGAGTAGCAATGAGCAGTTCTTC. Its protein is CASTGTSGSSNEQFF. V gene TRBV10-2 combines with J gene TRBJ2-1, with 14 positions matching TRBD2. Germline V gene lookup returns CDR1 WSHSY and CDR2 SAAADI. V trimming: 7 bases; J trimming: 6 bases; junction bases outside the gene matches: 5. The CDR3 contains 15 residues.

The gene calls are TRBV4-1 and TRBJ2-1; 7 bases map to TRBD2. The CDR3 has 20 residues. Germline V gives CDR1 MGHRA, CDR2 YSYEKL. The V gene end was trimmed by 3 bases and the J gene end by 0 bases; junction bases not matched to a gene: 17. In nucleotides, the CDR3 is TGCGCCAGCAGCCACTTCGTACTAGCGACATCGACTAGCTCCTACAATGAGCAGTTCTTC. Translating gives CASSHFVLATSTSSYNEQFF.

This clone was counted once. The rearrangement links TRBV28 to TRBJ2-3; 7 bases are shared with TRBD2. The CDR3 totals 14 residues. Unmatched junction bases numbered 8, after V lost 7 bases and J lost 4 bases. Germline V gene sequence: CDR1 MDHEN, CDR2 SYDVKM. In DNA form, the CDR3 reads TGTGCCAGCACCGTTACGGGGGGTGCAGATACGCAGTATTTT. It specifies CASTVTGGADTQYF.

This clone has a single count. The chain links TRBV9 to TRBJ1-3; a possible D gene is TRBD1 (5 bases). V was cut by 2 bases and J by 0 bases, with 6 bases left in between. The CDR3 is made up of 14 amino acids. Per germline, CDR1 SGDLS and CDR2 YYNGEE. The CDR3 reads CASSVGLSGNTIYF. The DNA for the CDR3 is TGTGCCAGCAGCGTGGGACTCTCTGGAAACACCATATATTTT. Full variable domain (remainder filled in from reference TRBV9 and TRBJ1-3): DSGVTQTPKHLITATGQRVTLRCSPRSGDLSVYWYQQSLDQGLQFLIQYYNGEERAKGNILERFSAQQFPDLHSELNLSSLELGDSALYFCASSVGLSGNTIYFGEGSWLTVV.

The chain couples TRBV25-1 to TRBJ1-4; 8 nucleotides match TRBD1. The CDR3 is made up of 14 amino acids. The V segment lost 6 bases and the J segment 8 bases; nucleotides outside the gene matches: 8. The V gene's germline CDR1 is MGHDK and CDR2 SYGVNS. CDR3 loop: CASRPTDRAEKLFF. Here the CDR3 DNA reads TGTGCCAGCAGGCCAACGGACAGGGCGGAAAAACTGTTTTTT.

The chain carries TRBV5-4 and TRBJ2-1; 7 nucleotides line up with TRBD2. The CDR3 runs to 18 residues. Germline loops: CDR1 SGHNT, CDR2 YYREEE (reference sequence). J was trimmed by 0 bases and V by 6 bases; bases with no gene match: 15. CDR3 region: CASTPRGSGGLSYNEQFF. The CDR3 bases are TGTGCCAGCACCCCGCGGGGGAGCGGTGGGCTCTCCTACAATGAGCAGTTCTTC.

This clone was counted only a few times. V is TRBV10-3 and J is TRBJ1-5; 7 bases match TRBD1. Germline V gene lookup returns CDR1 ENHRY and CDR2 SYGVKD. V was clipped by 6 bases and J by 0 bases; unmatched bases: 8. The CDR3 extends over 16 amino acids. The CDR3 loop is CAISQAGGSSNQPQHF. The CDR3 coding sequence is TGTGCCATCAGCCAGGCAGGGGGGTCTAGCAATCAGCCCCAGCATTTT.

This rearrangement joins TRBV5-1 to TRBJ1-4; D perhaps matches TRBD1 (6 bases). Germline V gene lookup returns CDR1 SGHRS and CDR2 YFSETQ. This CDR3 is built from 14 residues. Trimming removed 0 bases from V and 5 bases from J, with 8 bases in between. CDR3 in DNA: TGCGCCAGCAGCTTGGCAGGGGCCAATGAAAAACTGTTTTTT. Protein sequence: CASSLAGANEKLFF.

This rearrangement joins TRBV10-2 to TRBJ1-1; D possibly corresponds to TRBD1 (6 bases). CDR1 and CDR2 from the germline V gene are WSHSY and SAAADI. The CDR3 is 12 residues long. The germline V and J ends were trimmed by 10 bases and 3 bases, with 12 bases remaining between them. CDR3 residues: CATGGAHTEAFF. The CDR3 bases are TGCGCCACCGGGGGGGCTCACACTGAAGCTTTCTTT.

The chain couples TRBV6-6 to TRBJ2-3, with D maybe TRBD1 (8 bases). Trimming pared 5 bases from V and 4 bases from J, leaving 34 bases between. The germline CDR1 and CDR2 sequences are MNHNY and SVGAGI (reference sequence). This CDR3 has 21 residues. Here the CDR3 DNA reads TGTGCCAGCAGTCGTTGGCCCCCGGGACAGGCTCGCGGGAGAAGGTCAGATACGCAGTATTTT. Its translation: CASSRWPPGQARGRRSDTQYF.